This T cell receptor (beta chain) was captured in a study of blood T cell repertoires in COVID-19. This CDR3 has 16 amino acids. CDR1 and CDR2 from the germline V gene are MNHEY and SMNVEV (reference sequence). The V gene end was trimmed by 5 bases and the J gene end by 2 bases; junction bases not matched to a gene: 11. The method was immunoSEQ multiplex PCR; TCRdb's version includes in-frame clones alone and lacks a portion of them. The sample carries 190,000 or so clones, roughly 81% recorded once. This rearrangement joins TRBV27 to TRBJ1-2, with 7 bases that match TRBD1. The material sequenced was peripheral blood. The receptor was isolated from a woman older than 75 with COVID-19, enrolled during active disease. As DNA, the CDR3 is TGTGCCAGCAGTCCTCTCGGGACAGCGCTAAACTATGGCTACACCTTC. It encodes CASSPLGTALNYGYTF.